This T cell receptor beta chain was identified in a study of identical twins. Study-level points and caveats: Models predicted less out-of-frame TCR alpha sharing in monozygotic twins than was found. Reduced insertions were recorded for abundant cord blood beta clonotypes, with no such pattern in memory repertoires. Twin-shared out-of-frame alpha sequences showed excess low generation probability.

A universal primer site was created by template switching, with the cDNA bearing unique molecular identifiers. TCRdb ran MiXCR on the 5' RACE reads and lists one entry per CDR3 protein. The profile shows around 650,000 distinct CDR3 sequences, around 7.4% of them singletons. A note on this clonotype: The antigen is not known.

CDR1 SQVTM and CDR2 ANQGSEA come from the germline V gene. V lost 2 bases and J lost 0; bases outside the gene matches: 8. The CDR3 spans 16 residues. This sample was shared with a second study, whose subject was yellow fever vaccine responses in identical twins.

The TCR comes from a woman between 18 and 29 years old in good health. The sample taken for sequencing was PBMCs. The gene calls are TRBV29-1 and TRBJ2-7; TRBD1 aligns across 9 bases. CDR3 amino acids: CSVEYSDRGGSYEQYF. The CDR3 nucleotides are TGCAGCGTTGAATACTCTGACAGGGGGGGCTCCTACGAGCAGTACTTC.